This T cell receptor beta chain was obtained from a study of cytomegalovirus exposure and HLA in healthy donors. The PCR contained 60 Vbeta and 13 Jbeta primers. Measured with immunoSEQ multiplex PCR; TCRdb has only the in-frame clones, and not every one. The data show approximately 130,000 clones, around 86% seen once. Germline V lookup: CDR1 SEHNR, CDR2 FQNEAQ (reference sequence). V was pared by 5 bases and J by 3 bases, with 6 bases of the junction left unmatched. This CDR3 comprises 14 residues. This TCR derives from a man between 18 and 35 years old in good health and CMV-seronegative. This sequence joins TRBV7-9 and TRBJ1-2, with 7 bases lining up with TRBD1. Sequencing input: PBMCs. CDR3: CASSPGQADYGYTF. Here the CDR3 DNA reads TGTGCCAGCAGCCCTGGACAGGCTGACTATGGCTACACCTTC. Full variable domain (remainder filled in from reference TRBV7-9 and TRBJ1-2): DTGVSQNPRHKITKRGQNVTFRCDPISEHNRLYWYRQTLGQGPEFLTYFQNEAQLEKSRLLSDRFSAERPKGSFSTLEIQRTEQGDSAMYLCASSPGQADYGYTFGSGTRLTVV.